This T cell receptor beta chain stems from a study of regulatory T cells in long-lasting Graves disease. Both iRepertoire HTBI primers and Arm-PCR of CDR3 regions were used to build the TCR beta libraries. Per the original methods: Samples jointly harbored about 62 TRBV and about 13 TRBJ segments. TCRdb processed the multiplex PCR reads anew with MiXCR; each CDR3 protein has one entry. TCRdb, not the authors, supplied the V and J calls. The profile shows about 460,000 distinct CDR3 sequences, less than 25% of them singletons. CDR1 and CDR2 (germline): GTSNPN, SVGIG (reference sequence). Trimming pared 3 bases from V and 2 bases from J, leaving 11 bases between. The CDR3 spans 13 residues. Specified time point: persistent/refractory GD, antithyroid drugs over 5 years with positive TRAb. Extracted PBMC RNA gave rise to the TCR library. Graves' disease diagnoses used American Thyroid Association guidelines. All patients originated from an endocrinology department located in Xi'an, China.

The gene calls are TRBV30 and TRBJ2-7; D is perhaps TRBD2 (6 bases). The sequence came from a female donor with Graves disease. The sample was peripheral blood mononuclear cells (PBMCs), taken when the disease was refractory, from a patient treated with antithyroid drugs. CDR3 nucleotide sequence: TGTGCCTGGAGGGGCGGGGATACCTACGAGCAGTACTTC. This sequence encodes CAWRGGDTYEQYF.